Listed here are 19 T cell receptor beta chains from one sample, sequenced in a study of blood T cell repertoires in COVID-19. Clones were sequenced by immunoSEQ multiplex PCR, and TCRdb holds only the in-frame ones, with some missing. This table holds approximately 140,000 clones, over 65% found once. Sequenced: peripheral blood. Receptors were obtained from a man aged 70 or older with acute or convalescent COVID-19.

This clone showed up just a few times. V usage is TRBV5-1 and J usage is TRBJ1-3; no clear D gene. Trimming removed 4 bases at V and 0 bases at J, with 11 bases between. Germline lookup yields CDR1 SGHRS and CDR2 YFSETQ. The CDR3 is 15 amino acids. For the CDR3, the DNA is TGCGCCAGCAGCCCGTCGGGGAACTCTGGAAACACCATATATTTT. Protein sequence: CASSPSGNSGNTIYF.

This chain connects TRBV10-3 to TRBJ2-3; 11 nucleotides agree with TRBD2. The CDR3 contains 14 residues. Trimming cost V 6 bases and J 4 bases; bases outside gene matches: 3. Per the germline V gene, CDR1 is ENHRY and CDR2 is SYGVKD. DNA of the CDR3: TGTGCCATCAGCCCGGGACTAGCGGCAGATACGCAGTATTTT. It encodes CAISPGLAADTQYF.

The V call is TRBV5-5, the J call TRBJ2-2, with TRBD1 identical over 8 bases. Germline CDR1 and CDR2: SGHKS and YYEKEE (reference sequence). The V gene end was trimmed by 0 bases and the J gene end by 7 bases; junction bases not matched to a gene: 2. The length of the CDR3 is 14 residues. DNA of the CDR3: TGTGCCAGCAGCTTGGGACAGGGGATCGGGGAGCTGTTTTTT. This encodes CASSLGQGIGELFF.

The chain employs TRBV5-4 and TRBJ1-1; weak D call: TRBD1 (5 bases). V was pared by 2 bases and J by 4 bases, with 12 bases between. CDR3 length equals 14 residues. CDR1 is SGHNT, CDR2 YYREEE, per germline (reference sequence). The CDR3 loop is CASSFSGGSTEAFF. DNA for the CDR3: TGTGCCAGCAGCTTTTCCGGGGGGAGCACTGAAGCTTTCTTT.

V usage is TRBV6-1 and J usage is TRBJ2-7, with 11 positions matching TRBD2. Unmatched junction bases numbered 12, after V lost 10 bases and J lost 4 bases. Germline V lookup: CDR1 MNHNS, CDR2 SASEGT. This CDR3 has 15 amino acids. Here the CDR3 reads CATNEPLAGGYEQYF. The DNA for the CDR3 is TGTGCCACCAATGAACCCCTAGCGGGAGGATACGAGCAGTACTTC.

The sample holds one count of this clone. The V call is TRBV7-8, the J call TRBJ2-7; TRBD1 might be the D (5 bases). CDR3 length: 15 amino acids. Trimming cost V 5 bases and J 2 bases, with 16 bases left between them. Looked up from germline, CDR1 is SGHVS and CDR2 is FQNEAQ. CDR3 in DNA: TGTGCCAGCAGCCCTCAAGGGGCATTTGCCTACGAGCAGTACTTC. As protein: CASSPQGAFAYEQYF.

The chain employs TRBV6-6 and TRBJ2-7; D might be TRBD2 (5 bases). The germline CDR1 and CDR2 sequences are MNHNY and SVGAGI (reference sequence). Between the trimmed V and J ends, which lost 7 bases and 1 base, there was a span of 11 bases. The CDR3 has 13 amino acids. The CDR3: CASTPPGSYEQYF. The CDR3, as DNA: TGTGCCAGCACGCCACCGGGGTCCTACGAGCAGTACTTC.

This rearrangement joins TRBV6-1 to TRBJ2-7, with a weak D call TRBD1 (6 bases). CDR1 and CDR2 from the germline V gene are MNHNS and SASEGT. V dropped 2 bases and J dropped 3 bases, with 14 bases sitting between them. The CDR3 runs 15 residues. This CDR3 reads CASSESPGQVYEQYF. The CDR3 DNA sequence: TGTGCCAGCAGTGAATCCCCGGGACAAGTCTACGAGCAGTACTTC.

Turning to this clone: This specimen includes other DNA sequences encoding the same CDR3. V is TRBV6-5 and J is TRBJ1-1; the match to TRBD1 covers 7 bases. The ends lost 8 bases at V and 8 bases at J; junction bases unmatched: 5. Germline lookup yields CDR1 MNHEY and CDR2 SVGAGI. The CDR3 is made up of 11 amino acids. The chain's CDR3 is CASRGGTEAFF. As DNA, the CDR3 is TGTGCCAGCCGAGGGGGCACGGAAGCTTTCTTT.

The chain couples TRBV5-1 to TRBJ1-5; tentatively, D is TRBD1 (5 bases). CDR1 and CDR2 (germline): SGHRS, YFSETQ. This CDR3 is 14 amino acids long. Between the trimmed V and J ends, which lost 2 bases and 3 bases, there was a span of 9 bases. The DNA of the CDR3 is TGCGCCAGCAGCTTAGACAGTATCAATCAGCCCCAGCATTTT. Protein: CASSLDSINQPQHF.

This chain uses TRBV7-8 with TRBJ2-7, with 13 positions matching TRBD2. This CDR3 comprises 16 residues. Germline-derived CDR1 and CDR2 are SGHVS and FQNEAQ. V was clipped by 7 bases and J by 6 bases; unmatched bases: 12. DNA for the CDR3: TGTGCCAGCAACCCTACTAGCGGGGGGGCTCTGAGCGAGCAGTACTTC. Its protein is CASNPTSGGALSEQYF.

The genes are TRBV19 and TRBJ1-5, with D possibly being TRBD1 (5 bases). V was pared by 2 bases and J by 5 bases, with 10 bases between. The CDR3 is 14 residues long. Germline assignment: CDR1 LNHDA and CDR2 SQIVND (reference sequence). This chain's CDR3 is CASSIQGTDQPQHF. The CDR3 region has the DNA TGTGCCAGTAGTATACAGGGTACGGATCAGCCCCAGCATTTT.

The V gene is TRBV2, the J gene TRBJ2-7; 7 bases map to TRBD1. The V gene's germline CDR1 is SNHLY and CDR2 FYNNEI. The CDR3 runs to 14 residues. V was clipped by 5 bases and J by 1 base; unmatched bases: 5. CDR3 sequence reads: CASSWTGNSYEQYF. The CDR3 DNA is TGTGCCAGCAGTTGGACAGGCAATTCCTACGAGCAGTACTTC.

V gene TRBV6-5 combines with J gene TRBJ1-6; D perhaps matches TRBD1 (5 bases). CDR3 length: 13 amino acids. CDR1 and CDR2 from the germline V gene are MNHEY and SVGAGI. V was shortened by 10 bases and J by 3 bases, with 10 bases between the two germline ends. This CDR3 is CATGGDYNSPLHF. The CDR3 region has the DNA TGTGCCACCGGGGGGGACTATAATTCACCCCTCCACTTT.

V gene TRBV28 combines with J gene TRBJ2-5, with D possibly being TRBD1 (6 bases). CDR1 MDHEN and CDR2 SYDVKM come from the germline V gene. V lost 3 bases and J lost 7, with 15 bases in between. The CDR3 sequence is 14 residues long. The CDR3 is CASSFIQGPGTQYF. In DNA, the CDR3 is TGTGCCAGCAGTTTCATACAGGGACCCGGGACCCAGTACTTC.

The chain is built from TRBV11-3 and TRBJ2-3, with 13 bases identical to TRBD2. The germline gives CDR1 SGHNT, CDR2 YENEEA. CDR3 length equals 16 residues. Losses at the gene ends were 5 bases for V and 2 bases for J; bases not matched to a gene: 4. Here the CDR3 DNA reads TGTGCCAGCAGCCCGGGACTAGCGGGAATCACAGATACGCAGTATTTT. Amino acids: CASSPGLAGITDTQYF. Drawing the rest from reference TRBV11-3 and TRBJ2-3, the complete variable domain is EAGVVQSPRYKIIEKKQPVAFWCNPISGHNTLYWYLQNLGQGPELLIRYENEEAVDDSQLPKDRFSAERLKGVDSTLKIQPAELGDSAVYLCASSPGLAGITDTQYFGPGTRLTVL.

The rearrangement joins TRBV5-1 to TRBJ2-5; D gene unclear. CDR3 size: 15 residues. The V end lost 1 base, the J end lost 1 base, and 11 bases lay between the germline ends. From germline, CDR1 is SGHRS and CDR2 YFSETQ. CDR3: CASSLMGRLQETQYF. The CDR3 DNA is TGCGCCAGCAGCTTGATGGGCCGCCTCCAAGAGACCCAGTACTTC.

This rearrangement joins TRBV29-1 to TRBJ1-2; D remains unclear. The germline CDR1 and CDR2 sequences are SQVTM and ANQGSEA. CDR3 length equals 15 residues. V lost 5 bases and J 0 bases, leaving 16 bases between the germline ends. The CDR3 DNA follows: TGCAGCGTTCCTAAGAGCGGCCGGTCTAACTATGGCTACACCTTC. Residues: CSVPKSGRSNYGYTF.

Note on this clone: One end of the junction varies from germline; a read error may be responsible. The rearrangement uses TRBV24-1 and TRBJ2-6; the D gene is possibly TRBD1 (5 bases). The CDR3 runs 13 residues. Germline CDR1 and CDR2: KGHDR and SFDVKD. The CDR3 sequence: CATSDLGANVLTF. CDR3 sequence (DNA): TGTGCCACCAGTGATTTAGGGGCAAACGTCCTGACTTTC.